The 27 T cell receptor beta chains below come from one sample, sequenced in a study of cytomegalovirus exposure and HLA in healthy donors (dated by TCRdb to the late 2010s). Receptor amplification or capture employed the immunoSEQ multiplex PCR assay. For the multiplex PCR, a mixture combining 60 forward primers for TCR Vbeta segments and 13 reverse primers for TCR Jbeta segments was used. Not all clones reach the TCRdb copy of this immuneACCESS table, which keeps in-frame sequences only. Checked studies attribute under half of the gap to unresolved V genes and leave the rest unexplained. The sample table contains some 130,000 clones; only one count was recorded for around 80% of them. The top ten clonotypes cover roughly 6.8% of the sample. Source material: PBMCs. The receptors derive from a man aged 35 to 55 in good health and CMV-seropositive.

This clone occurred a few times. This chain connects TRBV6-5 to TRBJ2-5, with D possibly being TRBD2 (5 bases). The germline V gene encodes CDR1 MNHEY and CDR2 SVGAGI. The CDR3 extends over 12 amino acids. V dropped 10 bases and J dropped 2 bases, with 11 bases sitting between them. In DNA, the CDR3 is TGTGCCACAGGCGGGTATCAAGAGACCCAGTACTTC. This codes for CATGGYQETQYF.

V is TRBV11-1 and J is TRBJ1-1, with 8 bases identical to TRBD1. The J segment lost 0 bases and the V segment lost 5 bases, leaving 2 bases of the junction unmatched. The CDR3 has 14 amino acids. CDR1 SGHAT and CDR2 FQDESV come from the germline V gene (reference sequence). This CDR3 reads CASSPGQVNTEAFF. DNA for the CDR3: TGTGCCAGCAGCCCGGGACAGGTGAACACTGAAGCTTTCTTT.

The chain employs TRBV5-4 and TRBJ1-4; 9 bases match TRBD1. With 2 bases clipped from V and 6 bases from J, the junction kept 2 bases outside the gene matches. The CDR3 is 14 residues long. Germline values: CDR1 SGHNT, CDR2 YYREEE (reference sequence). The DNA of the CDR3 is TGTGCCAGCAGCTTCCGACAGGGGGATGAAAAACTGTTTTTT. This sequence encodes CASSFRQGDEKLFF.

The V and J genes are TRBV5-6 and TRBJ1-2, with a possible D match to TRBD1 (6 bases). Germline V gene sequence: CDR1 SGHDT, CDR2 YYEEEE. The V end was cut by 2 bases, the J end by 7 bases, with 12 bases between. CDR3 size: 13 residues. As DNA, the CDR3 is TGTGCCAGCAGCTTTGTGGGGGCGGGTGGCTACACCTTC. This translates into CASSFVGAGGYTF.

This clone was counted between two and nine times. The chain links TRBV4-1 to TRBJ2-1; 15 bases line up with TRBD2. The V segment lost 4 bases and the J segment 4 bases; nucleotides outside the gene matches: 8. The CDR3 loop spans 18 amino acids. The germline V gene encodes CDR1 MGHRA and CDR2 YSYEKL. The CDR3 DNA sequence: TGCGCCAGCAGCCCGTCAGGACTAGCGGGGGGGAGATACAATGAGCAGTTCTTC. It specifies CASSPSGLAGGRYNEQFF.

CDR3 region: CASSIHQSGSYEQYF. In DNA form, the CDR3 reads TGTGCCAGTAGTATCCACCAGTCGGGATCCTACGAGCAGTACTTC. This chain joins TRBV19 and TRBJ2-7; D is perhaps TRBD2 (5 bases). The CDR3 extends over 15 amino acids. CDR1 is LNHDA, CDR2 SQIVND, per germline (reference sequence). V was clipped by 3 bases and J by 1 base, with 13 bases between them.

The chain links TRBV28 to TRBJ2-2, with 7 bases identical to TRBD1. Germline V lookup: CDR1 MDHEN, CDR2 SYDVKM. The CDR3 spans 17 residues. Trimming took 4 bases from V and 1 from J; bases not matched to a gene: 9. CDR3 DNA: TGTGCCAGCAGTTATACAGGGGTTTCGATGAACACCGGGGAGCTGTTTTTT. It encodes CASSYTGVSMNTGELFF.

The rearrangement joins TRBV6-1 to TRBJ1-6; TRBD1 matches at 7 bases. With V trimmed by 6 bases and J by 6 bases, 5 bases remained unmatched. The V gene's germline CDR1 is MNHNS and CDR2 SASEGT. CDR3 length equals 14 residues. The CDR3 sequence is CASRKRDSNSPLHF. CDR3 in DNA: TGTGCCAGCAGAAAACGGGACAGTAATTCACCCCTCCACTTT.

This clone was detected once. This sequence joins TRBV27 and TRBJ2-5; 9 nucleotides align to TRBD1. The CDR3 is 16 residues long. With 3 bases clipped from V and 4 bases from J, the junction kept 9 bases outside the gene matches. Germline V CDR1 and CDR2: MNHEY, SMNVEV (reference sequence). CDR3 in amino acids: CASSFGTGRDIETQYF. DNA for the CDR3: TGTGCCAGCAGTTTTGGGACAGGGAGGGACATAGAGACCCAGTACTTC.

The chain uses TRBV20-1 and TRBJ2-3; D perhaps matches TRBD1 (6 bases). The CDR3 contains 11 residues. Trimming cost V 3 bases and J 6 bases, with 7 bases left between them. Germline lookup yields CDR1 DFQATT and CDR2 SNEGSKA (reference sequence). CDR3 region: CSARQGDTQYF. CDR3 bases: TGCAGTGCTAGGCAGGGGGATACGCAGTATTTT.

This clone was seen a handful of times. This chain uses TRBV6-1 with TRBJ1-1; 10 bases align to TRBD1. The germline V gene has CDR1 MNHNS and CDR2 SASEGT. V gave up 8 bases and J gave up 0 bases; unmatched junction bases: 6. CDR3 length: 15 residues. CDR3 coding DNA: TGTGCCAGCCTGACAGGGGGCAGGGTGAACACTGAAGCTTTCTTT. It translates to CASLTGGRVNTEAFF.

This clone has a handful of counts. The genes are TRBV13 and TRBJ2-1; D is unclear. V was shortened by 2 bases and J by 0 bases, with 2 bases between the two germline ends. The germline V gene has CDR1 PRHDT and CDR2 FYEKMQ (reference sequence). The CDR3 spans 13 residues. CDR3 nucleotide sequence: TGTGCCAGCAGCTTATACTCCTACAATGAGCAGTTCTTC. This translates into CASSLYSYNEQFF.

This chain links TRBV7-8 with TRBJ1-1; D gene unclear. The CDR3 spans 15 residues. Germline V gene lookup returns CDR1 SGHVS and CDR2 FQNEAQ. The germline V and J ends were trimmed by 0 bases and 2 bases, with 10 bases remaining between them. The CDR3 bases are TGTGCCAGCAGCTTAGCCTCGGGAGGAAACACTGAAGCTTTCTTT. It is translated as CASSLASGGNTEAFF.

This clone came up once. CDR3: CASSSTGTGGSGYTF. The CDR3 region has the DNA TGCGCCAGCAGCTCGACCGGGACAGGGGGCTCTGGCTACACCTTC. This sequence joins TRBV5-1 and TRBJ1-2, with 12 bases fitting TRBD1. After removal of 3 bases from V and 7 bases from J, the junction contained 7 bases not matched to a gene. Germline loops: CDR1 SGHRS, CDR2 YFSETQ. CDR3 length: 15 residues.

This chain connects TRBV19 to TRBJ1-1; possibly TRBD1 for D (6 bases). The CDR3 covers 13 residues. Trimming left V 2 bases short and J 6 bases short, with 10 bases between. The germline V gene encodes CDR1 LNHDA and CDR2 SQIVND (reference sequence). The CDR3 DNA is TGTGCCAGTAGTATAACGGACAGCGCTGAAGCTTTCTTT. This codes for CASSITDSAEAFF.

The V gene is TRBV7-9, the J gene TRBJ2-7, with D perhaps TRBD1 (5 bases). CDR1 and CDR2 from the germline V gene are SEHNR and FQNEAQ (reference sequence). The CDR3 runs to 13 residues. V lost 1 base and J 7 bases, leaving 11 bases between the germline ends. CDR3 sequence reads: CASSLVGEEEQYF. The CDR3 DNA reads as TGTGCCAGCAGCTTAGTAGGGGAAGAAGAGCAGTACTTC. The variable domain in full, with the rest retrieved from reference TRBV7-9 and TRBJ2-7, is DTGVSQNPRHKITKRGQNVTFRCDPISEHNRLYWYRQTLGQGPEFLTYFQNEAQLEKSRLLSDRFSAERPKGSFSTLEIQRTEQGDSAMYLCASSLVGEEEQYFGPGTRLTVT.

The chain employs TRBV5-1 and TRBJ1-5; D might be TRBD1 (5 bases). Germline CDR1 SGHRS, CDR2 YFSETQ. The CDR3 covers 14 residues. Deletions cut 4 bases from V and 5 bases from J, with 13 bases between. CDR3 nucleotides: TGCGCCAGCAGCCCTGGGACGGGAGATCAGCCCCAGCATTTT. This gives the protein CASSPGTGDQPQHF.

CDR3 in DNA: TGTGCCAGCAGCTTAGGGCAGGTCGGCTACGAGCAGTACTTC. This sequence encodes CASSLGQVGYEQYF. This chain joins TRBV7-9 and TRBJ2-7, with D unclear. Germline lookup yields CDR1 SEHNR and CDR2 FQNEAQ (reference sequence). Trimming shortened V by 1 base and J by 3 bases, and 10 bases separated the two germline ends. The CDR3 runs to 14 residues.

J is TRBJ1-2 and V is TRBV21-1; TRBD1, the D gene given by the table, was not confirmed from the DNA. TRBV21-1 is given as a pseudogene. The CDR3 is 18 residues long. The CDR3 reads CASSRSYYYRWINYGYTF. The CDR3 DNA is TGTGCCAGCAGCAGATCCTACTATTACAGGTGGATTAACTATGGCTACACCTTC.

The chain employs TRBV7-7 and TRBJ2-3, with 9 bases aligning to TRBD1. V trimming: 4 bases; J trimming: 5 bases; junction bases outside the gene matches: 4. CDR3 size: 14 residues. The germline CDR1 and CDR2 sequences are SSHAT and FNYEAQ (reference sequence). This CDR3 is CASSSRTGEDTQYF. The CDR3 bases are TGTGCCAGCAGCTCCAGGACAGGGGAAGATACGCAGTATTTT.

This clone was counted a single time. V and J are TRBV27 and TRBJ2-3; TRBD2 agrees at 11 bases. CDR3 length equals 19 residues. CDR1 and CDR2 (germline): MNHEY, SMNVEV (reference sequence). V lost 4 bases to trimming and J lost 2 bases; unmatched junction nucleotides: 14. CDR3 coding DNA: TGTGCCAGCAGTTCTCGATTTTATAGCGGGAGGGACATCACAGATACGCAGTATTTT. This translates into CASSSRFYSGRDITDTQYF.

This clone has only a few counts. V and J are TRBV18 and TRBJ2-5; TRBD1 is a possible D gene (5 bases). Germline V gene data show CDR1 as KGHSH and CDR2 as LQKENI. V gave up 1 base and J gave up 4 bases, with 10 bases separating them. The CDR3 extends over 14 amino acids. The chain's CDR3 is CASSPQAGRETQYF. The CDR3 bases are TGTGCCAGCTCACCACAAGCAGGGCGAGAGACCCAGTACTTC.

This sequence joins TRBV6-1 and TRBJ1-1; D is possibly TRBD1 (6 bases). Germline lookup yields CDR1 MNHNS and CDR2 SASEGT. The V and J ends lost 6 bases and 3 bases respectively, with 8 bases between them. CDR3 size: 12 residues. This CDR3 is CASRRGHTEAFF. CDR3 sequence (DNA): TGTGCCAGCAGGCGGGGGCACACTGAAGCTTTCTTT.

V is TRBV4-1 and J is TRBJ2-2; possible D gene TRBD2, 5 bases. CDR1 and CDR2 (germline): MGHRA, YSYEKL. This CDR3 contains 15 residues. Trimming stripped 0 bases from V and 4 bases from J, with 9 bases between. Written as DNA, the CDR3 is TGCGCCAGCAGCCAAGATTGGGGAGCCACCGGGGAGCTGTTTTTT. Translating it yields CASSQDWGATGELFF.

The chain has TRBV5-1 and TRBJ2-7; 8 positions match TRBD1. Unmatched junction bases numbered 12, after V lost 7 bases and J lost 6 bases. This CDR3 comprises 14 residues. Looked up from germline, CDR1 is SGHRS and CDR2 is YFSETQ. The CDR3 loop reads CASSAQRGTGEQYF. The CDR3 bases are TGCGCCAGCTCAGCCCAGCGTGGGACAGGCGAGCAGTACTTC. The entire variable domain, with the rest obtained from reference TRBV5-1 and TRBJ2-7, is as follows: KAGVTQTPRYLIKTRGQQVTLSCSPISGHRSVSWYQQTPGQGLQFLFEYFSETQRNKGNFPGRFSGRQFSNSRSEMNVSTLELGDSALYLCASSAQRGTGEQYFGPGTRLTVT.

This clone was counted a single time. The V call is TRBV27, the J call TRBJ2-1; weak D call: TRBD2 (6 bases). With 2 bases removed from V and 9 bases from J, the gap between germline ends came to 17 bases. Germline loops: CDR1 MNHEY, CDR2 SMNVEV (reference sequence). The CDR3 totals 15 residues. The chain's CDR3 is CASSLLLTRGSEQFF. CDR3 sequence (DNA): TGTGCCAGCAGTTTACTTCTCACCCGGGGGAGTGAGCAGTTCTTC.

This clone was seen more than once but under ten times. CDR3 sequence: CASSLGRGSGEQYF. In DNA, the CDR3 is TGTGCCAGCAGCTTGGGCAGGGGATCGGGGGAGCAGTACTTC. V is TRBV7-8 and J is TRBJ2-7; a weak D match, TRBD1 (6 bases). Trimming took off 3 bases at V and 7 bases at J, with 16 bases between the two ends. Germline assignment: CDR1 SGHVS and CDR2 FQNEAQ. The CDR3 length is 14 residues. The variable domain in full, with the rest retrieved from reference TRBV7-8 and TRBJ2-7, is GAGVSQSPRYKVAKRGQDVALRCDPISGHVSLFWYQQALGQGPEFLTYFQNEAQLDKSGLPSDRFFAERPEGSVSTLKIQRTQQEDSAVYLCASSLGRGSGEQYFGPGTRLTVT.